The 18 T cell receptor beta chains presented below share a single source sample, sequenced in a study of T-cell memory formation after mild COVID-19. Each CDR3 protein gets one entry after TCRdb re-called the 5' RACE reads with MiXCR. Of around 100,000 distinct CDR3 sequences in the sample, about 20% are singletons; the top ten hold approximately 40%. Sequenced sample: PBMCs or a T cell subset sorted from them (not recorded which). These receptors came from a man younger than 35 who had mild COVID-19 (a few samples of this study predate the infection). Cell type and time point are not known.

The chain carries TRBV28 and TRBJ1-5; 8 nucleotides match TRBD1. The CDR3 length is 15 residues. Per germline, CDR1 MDHEN and CDR2 SYDVKM. Trimming removed 5 bases from V and 5 bases from J; junction bases left unmatched: 8. The DNA of the CDR3 is TGTGCCAGCAGTCCGGACAGGGTGGGTCATCAGCCCCAGCATTTT. Translation: CASSPDRVGHQPQHF.

J is TRBJ2-7 and V is TRBV4-3; no reliable D call. Germline CDR1 reads LGHNA; CDR2 reads YSLEER. The CDR3 has 12 residues. V was shortened by 0 bases and J by 5 bases, with 5 bases between the two germline ends. The DNA of the CDR3 is TGCGCCAGCAGCCAAGATGAGAACGAGCAGTACTTC. This sequence encodes CASSQDENEQYF.

V and J are TRBV7-2 and TRBJ1-1; D perhaps matches TRBD1 (5 bases). CDR3 length: 14 amino acids. V lost 4 bases and J 7 bases, leaving 16 bases between the germline ends. Per the germline V gene, CDR1 is SGHTA and CDR2 is FQGNSA. Written as DNA, the CDR3 is TGTGCCAGCAGCTCCACCCGGGACCACAATGAAGCTTTCTTT. Protein product: CASSSTRDHNEAFF.

V and J are TRBV5-1 and TRBJ2-2, with a weak D call TRBD1 (5 bases). CDR1 and CDR2 (germline): SGHRS, YFSETQ. CDR3 length: 16 amino acids. V was trimmed by 1 base and J by 2 bases, leaving 12 bases between them. The chain's CDR3 is CASSLYGDRNTGELFF. The CDR3 DNA sequence: TGCGCCAGCAGCTTGTACGGAGACAGAAACACCGGGGAGCTGTTTTTT. The entire variable domain, with the rest obtained from reference TRBV5-1 and TRBJ2-2, is as follows: KAGVTQTPRYLIKTRGQQVTLSCSPISGHRSVSWYQQTPGQGLQFLFEYFSETQRNKGNFPGRFSGRQFSNSRSEMNVSTLELGDSALYLCASSLYGDRNTGELFFGEGSRLTVL.

This clonotype was seen a handful of times. V gene TRBV9 combines with J gene TRBJ2-1; D is perhaps TRBD2 (6 bases). The CDR3 runs to 14 residues. The germline gives CDR1 SGDLS, CDR2 YYNGEE. Between the trimmed V and J ends, which lost 4 bases and 7 bases, there was a span of 15 bases. The DNA for the CDR3 is TGTGCCAGCAGCCCCCTCGGGGGTTTGAATGAGCAGTTCTTC. It yields the protein CASSPLGGLNEQFF.

V and J are TRBV15 and TRBJ1-6; no definite D call. Trimming cost V 1 base and J 4 bases, with 8 bases left between them. The length of the CDR3 is 15 residues. CDR1 LNHNV and CDR2 YYDKDF come from the germline V gene (reference sequence). The CDR3 DNA is TGTGCCACCAGCAGAGGACGGTCGTATAATTCACCCCTCCACTTT. It codes for CATSRGRSYNSPLHF.

In its sample, this clonotype was seen a few times. The CDR3 loop reads CASSLPTGGLMNTEAFF. In nucleotides, the CDR3 is TGTGCCAGCAGCCTACCGACTGGGGGATTGATGAACACTGAAGCTTTCTTT. The V and J genes are TRBV7-9 and TRBJ1-1; possible D gene TRBD1, 5 bases. The germline V gene has CDR1 SEHNR and CDR2 FQNEAQ (reference sequence). V was pared by 5 bases and J by 0 bases, with 19 bases between. The CDR3 has 17 amino acids.

The gene calls are TRBV4-3 and TRBJ1-1; TRBD1 matches at 7 bases. CDR1 and CDR2 from the germline V gene are LGHNA and YSLEER. The CDR3 totals 18 residues. Trimming took 8 bases from V and 4 from J; bases not matched to a gene: 22. The DNA for the CDR3 is TGCGCCAGCTCCCGAGCCTTCAGGACAGGCGGAGGGGGCACTGAAGCTTTCTTT. This gives the protein CASSRAFRTGGGGTEAFF.

The CDR3 sequence: CASSYTGGQETQYF. CDR3 nucleotide sequence: TGTGCCAGCAGTTACACAGGGGGGCAAGAGACCCAGTACTTC. The J gene is TRBJ2-5, the V gene TRBV7-2; 8 bases align to TRBD1. Germline-derived CDR1 and CDR2 are SGHTA and FQGNSA. CDR3 length: 14 amino acids. The J segment lost 2 bases and the V segment lost 6 bases, leaving 5 bases of the junction unmatched.

This clonotype showed up just a few times. The genes are TRBV7-6 and TRBJ2-7; D may be TRBD1 or TRBD2 (5 bases each). The V and J ends lost 5 bases and 1 base respectively, with 15 bases between them. Germline CDR1 reads SGHVS; CDR2 reads FNYEAQ. This CDR3 is built from 15 residues. CDR3 DNA sequence: TGTGCCAGCAGCAAGGGGATTACTAGGTCCTACGAGCAGTACTTC. Protein sequence: CASSKGITRSYEQYF.

The chain combines TRBV27 with TRBJ2-1; D is undetermined. Trimming stripped 0 bases from V and 8 bases from J, with 8 bases between. Germline CDR1 reads MNHEY; CDR2 reads SMNVEV (reference sequence). CDR3 length equals 13 residues. DNA for the CDR3: TGTGCCAGCAGTTTATCTAGCCCCTATGAGCAGTTCTTC. Encoded protein: CASSLSSPYEQFF.

CDR3 bases: TGTGCCAGCAGTTACGAAAAATCGGACAGACTGAACACTGAAGCTTTCTTT. It translates to CASSYEKSDRLNTEAFF. The chain recombines TRBV6-5 with TRBJ1-1, with TRBD1 as a possible D gene (6 bases). Germline CDR1 MNHEY, CDR2 SVGAGI. This CDR3 region has 17 residues. Trimming stripped 2 bases from V and 0 bases from J, with 16 bases between.

This clonotype was counted only a few times. The gene calls are TRBV7-2 and TRBJ1-1; D is ambiguous. The CDR3 covers 13 residues. Germline V gene data show CDR1 as SGHTA and CDR2 as FQGNSA. The V and J ends lost 2 bases and 8 bases respectively, with 12 bases between them. The DNA of the CDR3 is TGTGCCAGCAGCTTATGGATAGGGTTGGAAGCTTTCTTT. This codes for CASSLWIGLEAFF.

The chain is built from TRBV29-1 and TRBJ1-1; D gene uncertain. The germline CDR1 and CDR2 sequences are SQVTM and ANQGSEA. The V gene lost 5 bases and the J gene lost 6 bases, with 10 bases spanning the gap. This CDR3 is 11 amino acids long. The CDR3 DNA sequence: TGCAGCGTTAGAGAAGGTCCTGAAGCTTTCTTT. Translating gives CSVREGPEAFF. The full variable domain, rest sourced from reference TRBV29-1 and TRBJ1-1, is SAVISQKPSRDICQRGTSLTIQCQVDSQVTMMFWYRQQPGQSLTLIATANQGSEATYESGFVIDKFPISRPNLTFSTLTVSNMSPEDSSIYLCSVREGPEAFFGQGTRLTVV.

This clonotype has a handful of counts. Written as DNA, the CDR3 is TGCAGCGTATCTTTAGGCACAGATACGCAGTATTTT. It translates to CSVSLGTDTQYF. This chain connects TRBV29-1 to TRBJ2-3; no firm D call. Germline CDR1 is SQVTM and CDR2 is ANQGSEA. Trimming took 6 bases from V and 1 from J, leaving 8 bases between them. This CDR3 has 12 amino acids.

This clonotype was recorded a few times. The gene calls are TRBV7-2 and TRBJ1-2; 10 bases match TRBD1. V was pared by 5 bases and J by 4 bases, with 16 bases of the junction left unmatched. The CDR3 loop spans 18 amino acids. Germline V gene data show CDR1 as SGHTA and CDR2 as FQGNSA. In DNA, the CDR3 is TGTGCCAGCAGCCCTATACGAGGATCCGGGACAGGGGCCTATGGCTACACCTTC. This encodes CASSPIRGSGTGAYGYTF.

This chain links TRBV4-1 with TRBJ2-2, with D hard to call. The CDR3 has 13 residues. Germline-derived CDR1 and CDR2 are MGHRA and YSYEKL. V dropped 1 base and J dropped 7 bases, with 7 bases sitting between them. CDR3 nucleotide sequence: TGCGCCAGCAGCCAAGGATCGGTCGGGGAGCTGTTTTTT. Its protein is CASSQGSVGELFF.

This clonotype turned up a few times. This chain uses TRBV6-2 or TRBV6-3 with TRBJ1-1, with D uncertain. CDR3 size: 12 residues. Germline CDR1 reads MNHEY; CDR2 reads SVGEGT. Trimming left V 0 bases short and J 6 bases short, with 5 bases between. The CDR3 coding sequence is TGTGCCAGCAGTTACTCTTCTGCTGAAGCTTTCTTT. Its protein is CASSYSSAEAFF.